These 22 T cell receptor beta chains were sequenced from one sample in a study of blood T cell repertoires in COVID-19. Generated by immunoSEQ multiplex PCR, the TCRdb table keeps only in-frame clones and is missing some. There are more than 200,000 clones in the sample; 75% to 90% occur only once, and approximately 2% lies in the top ten. The source material was peripheral blood. These receptors all stem from a man in his thirties or forties with active or convalescent COVID-19.

This clone was counted between two and nine times. This chain links TRBV12-3 or TRBV12-4 with TRBJ1-2; D is unresolved. Between the trimmed V and J ends, which lost 6 bases and 8 bases, there was a span of 16 bases. The CDR3 is 13 residues long. The CDR3 region is CASSRGSSVGYTF. The CDR3 DNA is TGTGCCAGCAGCCGAGGATCGTCAGTCGGCTACACCTTC.

This chain links TRBV2 with TRBJ2-7; TRBD1 is a possible D gene (5 bases). The germline V gene encodes CDR1 SNHLY and CDR2 FYNNEI. The CDR3 runs 15 residues. The V end lost 0 bases, the J end lost 0 bases, and 9 bases lay between the germline ends. This CDR3 is CASSEAADNSYEQYF. CDR3 nucleotides: TGTGCCAGCAGTGAAGCTGCGGACAACTCCTACGAGCAGTACTTC.

V and J are TRBV5-6 and TRBJ1-5; 12 bases agree with TRBD1. Germline V gene sequence: CDR1 SGHDT, CDR2 YYEEEE. J was trimmed by 2 bases and V by 2 bases; bases with no gene match: 8. CDR3 length: 18 amino acids. The CDR3 protein is CASSFLGQGAGGNQPQHF. CDR3 DNA sequence: TGTGCCAGCAGCTTTTTGGGACAGGGGGCAGGAGGCAATCAGCCCCAGCATTTT.

The J gene is TRBJ2-3, the V gene TRBV6-5; TRBD2 agrees at 9 bases. V dropped 5 bases and J dropped 0; count of bases not matched to a gene: 0. Germline V gene data show CDR1 as MNHEY and CDR2 as SVGAGI. The CDR3 is 14 amino acids. Here the CDR3 DNA reads TGTGCCAGCAGTCTAGCGGGGAGCACAGATACGCAGTATTTT. The encoded protein is CASSLAGSTDTQYF.

As to this clone: Other DNA sequences in this sample translate to the same CDR3. In DNA, the CDR3 is TGCGCCAGCAGCTTGGCTCCAGGATCTGGCACCGGGGAGCTGTTTTTT. It is translated as CASSLAPGSGTGELFF. V gene TRBV5-1 combines with J gene TRBJ2-2; D ambiguous. This CDR3 comprises 16 residues. V was cut by 0 bases and J by 4 bases, with 13 bases left in between. CDR1 and CDR2 from the germline V gene are SGHRS and YFSETQ.

The rearrangement links TRBV10-2 to TRBJ2-1, with 8 bases lining up with TRBD2. J gave up 7 bases and V 10 bases, and 12 bases lay outside the gene matches. The CDR3 runs to 14 residues. Germline loops: CDR1 WSHSY, CDR2 SAAADI. CDR3 DNA: TGCGCCACCATCCGGGGGGGGCAAGGAAATGAGCAGTTCTTC. Its translation: CATIRGGQGNEQFF.

This clone was seen once. The rearrangement uses TRBV3-1 (or the pseudogene TRBV3-2) and TRBJ2-3; 8 bases are shared with TRBD1. V was clipped by 3 bases and J by 3 bases; unmatched bases: 8. Germline CDR1 LGHDT, CDR2 YNNKEL (reference sequence). The CDR3 is 16 residues long. CDR3 nucleotides: TGTGCCAGCAGCCACCCCGTGGACAGGGCGACAGATACGCAGTATTTT. Amino acids: CASSHPVDRATDTQYF.

This rearrangement joins TRBV7-2 to TRBJ2-7; TRBD2 matches 11 bases. Trimming at V came to 4 bases and at J to 4 bases, leaving 6 bases not matched to a gene. The CDR3 consists of 15 residues. Per germline, CDR1 SGHTA and CDR2 FQGNSA. CDR3 in DNA: TGTGCCAGCAGCTCCTCACTAGCGGGGGTTTACGAGCAGTACTTC. Amino acid sequence: CASSSSLAGVYEQYF.

The chain is built from TRBV4-1 and TRBJ1-5; D gene ambiguous. The CDR3 contains 17 residues. Germline V lookup: CDR1 MGHRA, CDR2 YSYEKL. V gave up 0 bases and J gave up 0 bases, with 12 bases separating them. The CDR3 sequence: CASSQEIGGSSNQPQHF. The CDR3 DNA is TGCGCCAGCAGCCAAGAAATCGGAGGCAGTAGCAATCAGCCCCAGCATTTT.

The V call is TRBV5-1, the J call TRBJ2-3; weak D call: TRBD2 (5 bases). Per germline, CDR1 SGHRS and CDR2 YFSETQ. The CDR3 totals 15 residues. Trimming took 0 bases from V and 1 from J, leaving 9 bases between them. CDR3 sequence (DNA): TGCGCCAGCAGCTTGGAACTAGTGGGCACAGATACGCAGTATTTT. It specifies CASSLELVGTDTQYF. The whole variable domain, remainder taken from reference TRBV5-1 and TRBJ2-3, is KAGVTQTPRYLIKTRGQQVTLSCSPISGHRSVSWYQQTPGQGLQFLFEYFSETQRNKGNFPGRFSGRQFSNSRSEMNVSTLELGDSALYLCASSLELVGTDTQYFGPGTRLTVL.

The J gene is TRBJ1-2, the V gene TRBV7-6; the D gene is possibly TRBD1 (6 bases). Germline loops: CDR1 SGHVS, CDR2 FNYEAQ. The CDR3 totals 12 residues. V was trimmed by 5 bases and J by 8 bases, leaving 12 bases between them. In nucleotides, the CDR3 is TGTGCCAGCAGCGGCTACAGGGACGGCTACACCTTC. This encodes CASSGYRDGYTF.

The chain is built from TRBV5-1 and TRBJ1-4, with TRBD1 matching 7 bases. V was pared by 4 bases and J by 7 bases, with 7 bases of the junction left unmatched. Per germline, CDR1 SGHRS and CDR2 YFSETQ. There are 14 residues in the CDR3. The CDR3 coding sequence is TGCGCCAGCAGCCCCGGGCAGGGGGGTGAAAAACTGTTTTTT. Residues: CASSPGQGGEKLFF.

The V and J genes are TRBV5-1 and TRBJ1-2, with 8 bases matching TRBD1. J lost 5 bases, V lost 4 bases, and 4 bases had no gene match. Looked up from germline, CDR1 is SGHRS and CDR2 is YFSETQ. CDR3 length: 13 amino acids. The CDR3 protein is CASSMGQDYGYTF. CDR3 DNA sequence: TGCGCCAGCAGCATGGGACAGGATTATGGCTACACCTTC.

This clone has just one count. This chain joins TRBV7-2 and TRBJ2-7; 10 bases align to TRBD2. This CDR3 spans 15 amino acids. With V trimmed by 2 bases and J by 2 bases, 3 bases remained unmatched. Germline CDR1 is SGHTA and CDR2 is FQGNSA. As DNA, the CDR3 is TGTGCCAGCAGCTTAAGGACTAGCGGTCCCTACGAGCAGTACTTC. Its protein product is CASSLRTSGPYEQYF.

The CDR3 nucleotides read TGTGCCAGCAGTAAAGGACAGTTTGAAGCTTTCTTT. Translating it yields CASSKGQFEAFF. This chain joins TRBV2 and TRBJ1-1, with a weak D call TRBD1 (6 bases). The CDR3 loop spans 12 amino acids. The germline V and J ends were trimmed by 5 bases and 7 bases, with 11 bases remaining between them. Germline loops: CDR1 SNHLY, CDR2 FYNNEI.

The J gene is TRBJ1-2, the V gene TRBV29-1, with 8 nucleotides matching TRBD1. With 0 bases clipped from V and 2 bases from J, the junction kept 8 bases outside the gene matches. Germline CDR1 and CDR2: SQVTM and ANQGSEA. The CDR3 length is 16 residues. CDR3 residues: CSVEDQGAGRNYGYTF. The CDR3 DNA reads TGCAGCGTTGAAGATCAGGGGGCCGGGAGGAACTATGGCTACACCTTC.

CDR3 DNA sequence: TGTGCCAGCCGTGGGACTTCGAACACTGAAGCTTTCTTT. It encodes CASRGTSNTEAFF. The chain joins TRBV3-1 (or the pseudogene TRBV3-2) to TRBJ1-1, with a tentative D call TRBD1 (5 bases). From germline, CDR1 is LGHDT and CDR2 YNNKEL (reference sequence). CDR3 length: 13 amino acids. With 8 bases removed from V and 1 base from J, the gap between germline ends came to 11 bases.

This clone was seen only once. The rearrangement links TRBV11-2 to TRBJ1-6; 9 bases map to TRBD1. CDR3 length: 15 amino acids. Germline lookup yields CDR1 SGHAT and CDR2 FQNNGV. Trimming at V came to 5 bases and at J to 8 bases, leaving 7 bases not matched to a gene. The CDR3, as DNA: TGTGCCAGCAGCCAGCTATGGGACAGGGATTCACCCCTCCACTTT. Protein: CASSQLWDRDSPLHF.

V gene TRBV27 combines with J gene TRBJ2-1; D possibly corresponds to TRBD1 (6 bases). The CDR3 covers 15 residues. V gave up 2 bases and J gave up 2 bases, with 10 bases separating them. Per the germline V gene, CDR1 is MNHEY and CDR2 is SMNVEV (reference sequence). The CDR3: CASSLTRGTYNEQFF. CDR3 nucleotide sequence: TGTGCCAGCAGTTTAACGAGGGGGACCTACAATGAGCAGTTCTTC.

The chain joins TRBV28 to TRBJ2-5; 8 positions match TRBD1. With 5 bases clipped from V and 6 bases from J, the junction kept 14 bases outside the gene matches. CDR1 MDHEN and CDR2 SYDVKM come from the germline V gene. This CDR3 contains 16 residues. CDR3 nucleotide sequence: TGTGCCAGCAGTGAAGGTGGTCGGACAGGGAAAAAGACCCAGTACTTC. As protein: CASSEGGRTGKKTQYF.

The chain couples TRBV5-1 to TRBJ2-7; maybe TRBD1 (5 bases). V was shortened by 0 bases and J by 3 bases, with 7 bases between the two germline ends. Per germline, CDR1 SGHRS and CDR2 YFSETQ. The CDR3 spans 13 residues. The CDR3 spells CASSLEQVYEQYF. Written as DNA, the CDR3 is TGCGCCAGCAGCTTGGAACAGGTCTACGAGCAGTACTTC.

The rearrangement joins TRBV4-1 to TRBJ2-7, with 8 nucleotides matching TRBD1. The CDR3 runs 16 residues. Unmatched junction bases numbered 10, after V lost 4 bases and J lost 2 bases. Germline loops: CDR1 MGHRA, CDR2 YSYEKL. CDR3 coding DNA: TGCGCCAGCAGCCTTTCGGACAGGGAGCCCACCTACGAGCAGTACTTC. The encoded protein is CASSLSDREPTYEQYF.